The clone carrying this T cell receptor (beta chain) was observed a few times. Time point defined: newly diagnosed GD, antithyroid drugs for less than 3 months. Extracted RNA from PBMCs served as the source of the TCR library. Building of the TCR beta libraries involved iRepertoire HTBI primers and Arm-PCR of CDR3 regions. TCRdb fed the multiplex PCR reads into MiXCR, producing one record per CDR3 protein. This table holds more than 450,000 distinct CDR3 sequences, 15% to 20% found once. This specimen belongs to a study of regulatory T cells in long-lasting Graves disease. This CDR3 has 14 amino acids. The V end was cut by 5 bases, the J end by 2 bases, with 13 bases between. Germline V gene data show CDR1 as SEHNR and CDR2 as FQNEAQ (reference sequence). These sequences were also reported in another study, on T cells in Graves' hyperthyroidism and ophthalmopathy. That paper states: Patients aged 18 to 65 had newly diagnosed hyperthyroidism of under 2 months' duration. The study excluded patients with uncontrolled infection, other autoimmune disease, pregnancy or lactation. HTBI primers were used for first-round RT-PCR of the TCR CDR3. Among clonotypes expanded in thyroid above 0.001, most were also found in blood.

Source: peripheral blood mononuclear cells (PBMCs), taken at new diagnosis, from a patient treated with antithyroid drugs. This receptor was obtained from a man aged 40-49 years with Graves disease. J is TRBJ2-7 and V is TRBV7-9, with D unresolved. CDR3 DNA sequence: TGTGCCAGCAGCCCACAGACCCTGACCTACGAGCAGTACTTC. Encoded protein: CASSPQTLTYEQYF. Based on the CDR3 plus reference TRBV7-9 and TRBJ2-7, the full variable domain is DTGVSQNPRHKITKRGQNVTFRCDPISEHNRLYWYRQTLGQGPEFLTYFQNEAQLEKSRLLSDRFSAERPKGSFSTLEIQRTEQGDSAMYLCASSPQTLTYEQYFGPGTRLTVT.